This is a list of T cell receptor beta chains from one sample in a study of blood T cell repertoires in COVID-19. Some clones are missing from TCRdb's copy, which holds only in-frame ones; the method was immunoSEQ multiplex PCR. The sample consists of about 190,000 clones, about 88% of them appearing once. The specimen was PBMCs or T cells enriched from blood (not recorded which). These TCRs come from a woman aged 25-40 years who had recovered from COVID-19. Each CDR3 is given with its conserved first and last residue. The D gene is left open where the match is weak. The size of a clone is reported for some rows only, either as once, few or many, or as a class for expanded clones.

CDR3 protein	CDR3 DNA	D gene	V gene	J gene	clone size
CASSLQGGRGQDEQFF	TGCGCCAGCAGCTTGCAGGGCGGCAGGGGACAAGATGAGCAGTTCTTC	NA	TRBV5-1	TRBJ2-1	NA
CASSYRTGTNYGYTF	TGTGCCAGTAGCTACAGGACAGGGACTAACTATGGCTACACCTTC	TRBD1	TRBV19	TRBJ1-2	once
CSVGETSTDTQYF	TGCAGCGTGGGAGAGACTAGCACAGATACGCAGTATTTT	NA	TRBV29-1	TRBJ2-3	NA
CASSQLPPLVLLSGNTIYF	TGCGCCAGCAGCCAATTACCCCCCCTAGTTTTACTCTCTGGAAACACCATATATTTT	NA	TRBV4-1	TRBJ1-3	few
CASTLTAGNTEAFF	TGCGCCAGCACCCTCACGGCAGGGAACACTGAAGCTTTCTTT	NA	TRBV5-1	TRBJ1-1	once
CASSFGRSVNYGYTF	TGTGCCAGCAGCTTTGGCAGAAGCGTTAACTATGGCTACACCTTC	NA	TRBV5-4	TRBJ1-2	once
CASSSTGQSGYTF	TGTGCCAGCAGCTCGACAGGTCAATCAGGCTACACCTTC	NA	TRBV7-8	TRBJ1-2	NA
CASSRTDRGPTGELFF	TGTGCCAGCAGCCGGACGGACAGGGGGCCGACCGGGGAGCTGTTTTTT	TRBD1	TRBV5-6	TRBJ2-2	NA
CASSVGPGAANNEQFF	TGTGCCAGCAGCGTCGGCCCCGGAGCGGCAAACAATGAGCAGTTCTTC	NA	TRBV9	TRBJ2-1	NA
CASSLVGAGTDTQYF	TGTGCCAGCAGCTTAGTGGGGGCGGGTACAGATACGCAGTATTTT	NA	TRBV7-2	TRBJ2-3	NA
CASSLQQGIYGYTF	TGCGCCAGCAGCTTGCAGCAGGGGATCTATGGCTACACCTTC	NA	TRBV5-1	TRBJ1-2	NA
CASSVGGLAGVDEQYF	TGTGCCAGCAGCGTAGGGGGACTAGCGGGAGTCGACGAGCAGTACTTC	TRBD2	TRBV9	TRBJ2-7	NA
CATSDTDSYNEQFF	TGTGCCACCAGTGATACCGACAGCTACAATGAGCAGTTCTTC	NA	TRBV24-1	TRBJ2-1	NA
CASSQGWRGNTEAFF	TGTGCCAGCAGCCAAGGGTGGAGAGGGAACACTGAAGCTTTCTTT	NA	TRBV3-1/TRBV3-2	TRBJ1-1	NA
CASSLVNFYEQFF	TGTGCCAGCAGTTTAGTGAACTTCTATGAGCAGTTCTTC	NA	TRBV12-3/TRBV12-4	TRBJ2-1	NA
CASSSPDTVYGYTF	TGTGCCAGCAGCTCCCCGGACACTGTCTATGGCTACACCTTC	NA	TRBV9	TRBJ1-2	NA
CASSLIRLADNTGELFF	TGTGCCAGCAGCTTGATTCGGCTAGCGGACAACACCGGGGAGCTGTTTTTT	TRBD2	TRBV5-6	TRBJ2-2	once
CASGAGGIALEQYF	TGTGCCAGCGGGGCGGGAGGCATTGCTTTGGAGCAGTACTTC	TRBD2	TRBV2	TRBJ2-7	many
CASSPSHRTGNEQFF	TGTGCCAGTAGTCCAAGTCATCGAACAGGGAATGAGCAGTTCTTC	NA	TRBV19	TRBJ2-1	NA
CASSLEPSGSGWSYEQYF	TGCGCCAGCAGCTTGGAGCCTAGCGGGAGCGGATGGTCCTACGAGCAGTACTTC	TRBD2	TRBV5-1	TRBJ2-7	NA
CASSLSGGMEAFF	TGTGCCAGCAGCCTGAGCGGGGGAATGGAAGCTTTCTTT	NA	TRBV27	TRBJ1-1	few
CSVASRGGPYNEQFF	TGCAGCGTTGCCAGTCGAGGGGGCCCCTACAATGAGCAGTTCTTC	TRBD1	TRBV29-1	TRBJ2-1	NA